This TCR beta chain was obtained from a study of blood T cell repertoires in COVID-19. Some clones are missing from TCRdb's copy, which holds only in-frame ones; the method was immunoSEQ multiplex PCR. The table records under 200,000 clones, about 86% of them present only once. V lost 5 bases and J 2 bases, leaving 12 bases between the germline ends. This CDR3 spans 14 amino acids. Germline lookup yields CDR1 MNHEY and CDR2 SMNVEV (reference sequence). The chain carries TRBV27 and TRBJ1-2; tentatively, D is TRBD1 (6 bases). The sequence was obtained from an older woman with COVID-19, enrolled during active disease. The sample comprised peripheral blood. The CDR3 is CASSLRTANYGYTF. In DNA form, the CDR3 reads TGTGCCAGCAGTCTCCGGACAGCGAACTATGGCTACACCTTC.